This paragraph covers one T cell receptor (beta chain) sequence. The data originate from a study of patients and donors after allogeneic stem cell transplantation. Each CDR3 protein is one row after TCRdb ran MiXCR on the RT-PCR reads. The data hold 70,000 or so distinct CDR3 sequences, with more than 25% observed a single time. This CDR3 contains 14 residues. The ends were cut back, 4 bases at V and 9 bases at J, with 16 bases in the middle. Germline loops: CDR1 LGHNA, CDR2 YNFKEQ. This TCR was recovered from a human donor who was either an allogeneic HSCT recipient or a stem cell or donor lymphocyte infusion donor (not recorded which). It is not recorded whose cells these are; they may come from a transplant donor. The specimen was blood, either unsorted or a sorted T cell fraction (not recorded which). This chain connects TRBV4-2 to TRBJ2-1; no reliable D call. CDR3 in amino acids: CASSRTSPGVEQFF. In DNA form, the CDR3 reads TGTGCCAGCAGCCGAACCAGCCCTGGGGTTGAGCAGTTCTTC.